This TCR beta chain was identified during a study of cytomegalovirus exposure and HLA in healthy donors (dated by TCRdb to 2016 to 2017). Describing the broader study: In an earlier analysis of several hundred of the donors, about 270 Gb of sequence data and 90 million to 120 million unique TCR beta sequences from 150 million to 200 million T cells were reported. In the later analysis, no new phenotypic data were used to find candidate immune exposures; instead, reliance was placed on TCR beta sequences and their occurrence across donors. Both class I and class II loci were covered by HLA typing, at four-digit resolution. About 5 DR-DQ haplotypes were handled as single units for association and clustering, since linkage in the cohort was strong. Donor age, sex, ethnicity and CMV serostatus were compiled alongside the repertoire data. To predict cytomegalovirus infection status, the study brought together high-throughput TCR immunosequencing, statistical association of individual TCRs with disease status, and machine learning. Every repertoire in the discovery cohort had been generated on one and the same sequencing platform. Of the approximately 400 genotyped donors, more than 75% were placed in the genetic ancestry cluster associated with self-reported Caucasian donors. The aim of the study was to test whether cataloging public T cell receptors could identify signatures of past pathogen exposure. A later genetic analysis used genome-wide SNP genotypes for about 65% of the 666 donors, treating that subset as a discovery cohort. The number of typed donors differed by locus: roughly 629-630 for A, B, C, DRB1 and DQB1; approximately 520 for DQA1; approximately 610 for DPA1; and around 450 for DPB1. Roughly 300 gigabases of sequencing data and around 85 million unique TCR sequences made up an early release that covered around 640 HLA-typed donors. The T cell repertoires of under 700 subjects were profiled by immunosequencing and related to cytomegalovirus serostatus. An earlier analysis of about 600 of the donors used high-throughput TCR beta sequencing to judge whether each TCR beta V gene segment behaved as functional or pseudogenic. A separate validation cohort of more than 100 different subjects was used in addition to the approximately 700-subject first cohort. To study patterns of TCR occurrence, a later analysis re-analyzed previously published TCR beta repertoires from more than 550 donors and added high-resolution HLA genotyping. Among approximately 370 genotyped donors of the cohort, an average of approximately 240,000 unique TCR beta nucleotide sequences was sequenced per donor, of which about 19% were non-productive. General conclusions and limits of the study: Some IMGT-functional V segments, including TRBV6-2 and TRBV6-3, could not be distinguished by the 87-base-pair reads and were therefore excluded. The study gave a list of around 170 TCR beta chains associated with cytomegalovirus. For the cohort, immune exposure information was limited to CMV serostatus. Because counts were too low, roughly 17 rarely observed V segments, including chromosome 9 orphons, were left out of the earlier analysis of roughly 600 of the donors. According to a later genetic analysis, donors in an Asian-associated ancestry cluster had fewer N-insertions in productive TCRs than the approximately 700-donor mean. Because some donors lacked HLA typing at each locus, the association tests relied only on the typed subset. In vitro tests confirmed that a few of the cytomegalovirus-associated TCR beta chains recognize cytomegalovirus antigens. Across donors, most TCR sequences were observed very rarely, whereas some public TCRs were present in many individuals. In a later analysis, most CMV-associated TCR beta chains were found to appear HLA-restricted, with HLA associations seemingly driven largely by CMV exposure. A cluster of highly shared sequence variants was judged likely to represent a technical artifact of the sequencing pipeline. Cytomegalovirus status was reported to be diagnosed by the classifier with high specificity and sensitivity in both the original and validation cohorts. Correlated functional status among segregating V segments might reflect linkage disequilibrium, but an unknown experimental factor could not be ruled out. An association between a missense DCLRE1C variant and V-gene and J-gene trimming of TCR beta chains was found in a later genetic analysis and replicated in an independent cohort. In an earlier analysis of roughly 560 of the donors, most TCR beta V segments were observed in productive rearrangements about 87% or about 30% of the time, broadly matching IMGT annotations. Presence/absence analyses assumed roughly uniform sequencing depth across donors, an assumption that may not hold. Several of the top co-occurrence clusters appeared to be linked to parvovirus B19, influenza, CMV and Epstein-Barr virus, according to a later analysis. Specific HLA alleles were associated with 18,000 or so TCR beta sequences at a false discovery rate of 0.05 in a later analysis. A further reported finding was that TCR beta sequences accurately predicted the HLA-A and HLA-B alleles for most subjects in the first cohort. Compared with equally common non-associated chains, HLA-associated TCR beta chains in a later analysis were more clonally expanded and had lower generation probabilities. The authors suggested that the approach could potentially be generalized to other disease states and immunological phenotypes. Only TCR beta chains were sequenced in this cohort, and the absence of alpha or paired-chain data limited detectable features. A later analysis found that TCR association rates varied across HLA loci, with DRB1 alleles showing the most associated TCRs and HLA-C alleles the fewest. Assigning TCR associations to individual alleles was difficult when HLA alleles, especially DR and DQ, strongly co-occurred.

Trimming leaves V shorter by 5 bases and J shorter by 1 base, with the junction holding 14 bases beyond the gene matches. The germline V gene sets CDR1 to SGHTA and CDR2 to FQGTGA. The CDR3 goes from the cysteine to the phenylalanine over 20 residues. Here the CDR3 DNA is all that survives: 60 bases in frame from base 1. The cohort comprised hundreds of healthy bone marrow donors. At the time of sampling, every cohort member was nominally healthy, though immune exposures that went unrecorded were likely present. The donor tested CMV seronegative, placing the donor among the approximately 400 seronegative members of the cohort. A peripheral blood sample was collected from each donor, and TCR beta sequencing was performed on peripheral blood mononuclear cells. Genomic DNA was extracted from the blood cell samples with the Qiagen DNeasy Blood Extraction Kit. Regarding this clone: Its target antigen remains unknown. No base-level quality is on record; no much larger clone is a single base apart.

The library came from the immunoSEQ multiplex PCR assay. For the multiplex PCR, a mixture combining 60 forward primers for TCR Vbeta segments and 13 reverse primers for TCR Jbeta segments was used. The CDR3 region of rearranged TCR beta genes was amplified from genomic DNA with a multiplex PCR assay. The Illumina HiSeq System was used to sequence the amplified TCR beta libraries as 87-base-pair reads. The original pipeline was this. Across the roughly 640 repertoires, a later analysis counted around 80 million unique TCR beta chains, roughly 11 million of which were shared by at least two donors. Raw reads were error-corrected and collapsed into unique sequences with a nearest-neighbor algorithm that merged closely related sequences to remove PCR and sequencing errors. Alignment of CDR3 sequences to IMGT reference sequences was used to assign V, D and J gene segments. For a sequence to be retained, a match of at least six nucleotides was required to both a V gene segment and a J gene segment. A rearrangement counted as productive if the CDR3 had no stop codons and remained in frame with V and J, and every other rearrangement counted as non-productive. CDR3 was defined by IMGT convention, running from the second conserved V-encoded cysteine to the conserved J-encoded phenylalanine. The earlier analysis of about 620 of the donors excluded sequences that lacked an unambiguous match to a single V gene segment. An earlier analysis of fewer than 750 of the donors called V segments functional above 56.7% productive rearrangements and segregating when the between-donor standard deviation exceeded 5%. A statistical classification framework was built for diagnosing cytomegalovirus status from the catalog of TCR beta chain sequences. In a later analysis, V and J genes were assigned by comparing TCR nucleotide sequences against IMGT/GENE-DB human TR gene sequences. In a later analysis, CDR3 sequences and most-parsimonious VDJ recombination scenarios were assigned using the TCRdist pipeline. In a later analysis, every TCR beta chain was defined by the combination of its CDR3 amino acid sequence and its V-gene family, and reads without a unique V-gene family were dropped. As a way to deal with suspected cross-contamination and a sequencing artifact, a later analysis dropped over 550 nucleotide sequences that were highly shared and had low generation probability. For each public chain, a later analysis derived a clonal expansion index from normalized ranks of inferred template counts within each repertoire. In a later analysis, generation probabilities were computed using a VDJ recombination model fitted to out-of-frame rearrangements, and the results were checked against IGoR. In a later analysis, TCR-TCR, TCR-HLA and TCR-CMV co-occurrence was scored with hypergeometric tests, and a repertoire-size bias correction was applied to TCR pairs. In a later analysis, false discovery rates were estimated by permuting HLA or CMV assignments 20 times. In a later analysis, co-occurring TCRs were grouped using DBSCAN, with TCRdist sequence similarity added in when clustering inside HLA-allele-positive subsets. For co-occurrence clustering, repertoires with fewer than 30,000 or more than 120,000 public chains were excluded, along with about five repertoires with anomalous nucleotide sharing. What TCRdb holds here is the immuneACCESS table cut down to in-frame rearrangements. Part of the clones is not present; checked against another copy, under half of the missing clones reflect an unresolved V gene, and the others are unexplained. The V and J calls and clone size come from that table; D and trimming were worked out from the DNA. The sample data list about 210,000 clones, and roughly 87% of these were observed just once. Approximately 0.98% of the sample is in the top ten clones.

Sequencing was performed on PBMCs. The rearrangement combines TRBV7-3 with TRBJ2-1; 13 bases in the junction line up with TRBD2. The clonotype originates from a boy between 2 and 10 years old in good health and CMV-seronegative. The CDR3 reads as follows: CASSLRPGTSGAASYNEQFF. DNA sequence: TGTGCCAGCAGCCTGCGGCCCGGGACTAGCGGGGCCGCGTCCTACAATGAGCAGTTCTTC.